The rows below give T cell receptor beta chains drawn from one sample of a study of Ad26.COV2.S vaccination and SARS-CoV-2 variants. Clones were read by immunoSEQ multiplex PCR, and TCRdb kept only the in-frame ones, dropping some. The repertoire has 350,000 to 500,000 clones, roughly 90% of them found once; the top ten carry 12%. Sample: peripheral blood, taken in a trial of Ad26.COV2.S vaccine versus placebo. The receptors were gathered from a person aged 18-65 years who received the Ad26.COV2.S COVID-19 vaccine or a placebo. The CDR3 runs from the conserved cysteine through the conserved F or W. D genes are given only for firm matches. Size is stated for part of the rows, as once, few or many counts, or as a class when the clone is expanded.

-	-	TRBV9	TRBJ1-2	TGTGCCAGCAGCGTGCAGGGCTATGGCTACACCTTC	CASSVQGYGYTF
-	-	TRBV11-2	TRBJ1-1	TGTGCCAGCAGCTTAGGAAGGCAGGGAAGGGACACTGAAGCTTTCTTT	CASSLGRQGRDTEAFF
TRBD2	-	TRBV4-3	TRBJ2-7	TGCGCCAGCAGCCAAACTAGCGGGAGGGCTTTCTACGAGCAGTACTTC	CASSQTSGRAFYEQYF
-	-	TRBV6-5	TRBJ2-2	TGTGCCAGCAGTTACGGCATTAACACCGGGGAGCTGTTTTTT	CASSYGINTGELFF
-	-	TRBV18	TRBJ1-1	TGTGCCAGCTCACTACTCCCCGAGCGGAATAAGAACACTGAAGCTTTCTTT	CASSLLPERNKNTEAFF
-	few	TRBV2	TRBJ1-5	TGTGCCAGCAGTGAAGAGTGGAATCAGCCCCAGCATTTT	CASSEEWNQPQHF
TRBD1	-	TRBV28	TRBJ2-1	TGTGCCAGCATCACCGGACAGGGAGACTACAATGAGCAGTTCTTC	CASITGQGDYNEQFF
-	once	TRBV6-5	TRBJ2-7	TGTGCCAGCAGTTACTCGATTTTACCGGTGACCTACGAGCAGTACTTC	CASSYSILPVTYEQYF
TRBD2	-	TRBV30	TRBJ2-1	TGTGCCGGAATTAGCGGGAGCTACAATGAGCAGTTCTTC	CAGISGSYNEQFF
-	once	TRBV9	TRBJ1-3	TGTGCCAGCAGCGTAGTCGATTCATTCTCTGGAAACACCATATATTTT	CASSVVDSFSGNTIYF
-	-	TRBV7-2	TRBJ2-3	TGTGCCAGCAGCTTAAGGAGAGATACGCAGTATTTT	CASSLRRDTQYF
-	-	TRBV10-2	TRBJ2-1	TGCGCCAGCAGTGAGTCACTTCACCCCCCCAACGGGGAGTTCTTC	CASSESLHPPNGEFF
TRBD2	-	TRBV7-2	TRBJ2-1	TGTGCCAGCAGCCTTACTAGCGGGAGGGGGAATGAGCAGTTCTTC	CASSLTSGRGNEQFF
-	-	TRBV27	TRBJ1-2	TGTGCCAGCAGGCGAGACGGGCTCCCAAACTATGGCTACACCTTC	CASRRDGLPNYGYTF
TRBD1	-	TRBV4-1	TRBJ2-3	TGCGCCAGCAGCCAAACAGCGACAGGGGCCGGCACAGATACGCAGTATTTT	CASSQTATGAGTDTQYF
-	-	TRBV30	TRBJ1-2	TGTGCCTGGATCCGGGATGGCTACACCTTC	CAWIRDGYTF
TRBD2	-	TRBV11-3	TRBJ2-1	TGTGCCAGCAGCACACCCGGGACTACAATAGGGAATGAGCAGTTCTTC	CASSTPGTTIGNEQFF
TRBD2	-	TRBV29-1	TRBJ2-3	TGCAGCGTTGGTTTACTAGCGGGAGGGCCGAGAACTGGAAATACGCAGTATTTT	CSVGLLAGGPRTGNTQYF
-	-	TRBV5-1	TRBJ2-3	TGCGCCAGCAGCATGGGAGTGGGGGCCGATACGCAGTATTTT	CASSMGVGADTQYF
-	-	TRBV5-4	TRBJ2-5	TGTGCCAGCAGCTTGGGACCGGGACGGGAGACCCAGTACTTC	CASSLGPGRETQYF
TRBD1	-	TRBV6-5	TRBJ1-4	TGTGCCAGCAAGACAGGGGTTGATGAAAAACTGTTTTTT	CASKTGVDEKLFF
-	few	TRBV6-2/TRBV6-3	TRBJ1-5	TGTGCCAGCAACCCCCCCAATCAGCCCCAGCATTTT	CASNPPNQPQHF
-	-	TRBV5-1	TRBJ2-3	TGCGCCAGCAGCTCCACAGGGCCCATTAGCACAGATACGCAGTATTTT	CASSSTGPISTDTQYF
-	-	TRBV15	TRBJ2-7	TGTGCCACCAGCAGGGGCTACGAGCAGTACTTC	CATSRGYEQYF
TRBD1	-	TRBV6-2/TRBV6-3	TRBJ2-3	TGTGCCAGCAGTGGGACAGGCACCACAGATACGCAGTATTTT	CASSGTGTTDTQYF
TRBD2	few	TRBV4-1	TRBJ2-2	TGCGCCAGCAGCCAAGGACTAGCTCTGAACACCGGGGAGCTGTTTTTT	CASSQGLALNTGELFF
-	-	TRBV11-2	TRBJ1-2	TGTGCCAGCAGCTTAGATCTCCCCAGGGGCCAGAGGGGCTACACCTTC	CASSLDLPRGQRGYTF